The 7 T cell receptor beta chains below all came from one sample that was sequenced in a study of blood T cell repertoires in COVID-19. Assay: immunoSEQ multiplex PCR; the TCRdb copy retains only in-frame clones and omits some. This table has about 34,000 clones, around 77% appearing once. Input material: peripheral blood. These receptors all come from a human donor in a cohort sampled during active COVID-19.

The gene calls are TRBV6-5 and TRBJ2-7; tentatively, D is TRBD1 (6 bases). V was clipped by 8 bases and J by 0 bases, with 14 bases between them. Germline-derived CDR1 and CDR2 are MNHEY and SVGAGI. CDR3 size: 14 residues. CDR3 sequence reads: CASQPRGSSYEQYF. The CDR3 DNA sequence: TGTGCCAGCCAGCCCAGGGGAAGCTCCTACGAGCAGTACTTC.

The rearrangement uses TRBV7-3 and TRBJ2-1, with 14 bases identical to TRBD2. The ends lost 3 bases at V and 9 bases at J; junction bases unmatched: 4. This CDR3 contains 15 residues. The germline CDR1 and CDR2 sequences are SGHTA and FQGTGA. The CDR3 nucleotides read TGTGCCAGCAGCTTGACTAGCGGGAGGGCCTCTGAGCAGTTCTTC. It is translated as CASSLTSGRASEQFF.

The chain recombines TRBV5-6 with TRBJ2-3, with unresolved D. The V end lost 0 bases, the J end lost 4 bases, and 9 bases lay between the germline ends. The CDR3 extends over 14 amino acids. The germline gives CDR1 SGHDT, CDR2 YYEEEE. The CDR3 protein is CASSLVQRSDTQYF. CDR3 DNA sequence: TGTGCCAGCAGCTTGGTTCAGCGATCAGATACGCAGTATTTT. Using reference TRBV5-6 and TRBJ2-3 for the parts outside the CDR3, the full variable domain is DAGVTQSPTHLIKTRGQQVTLRCSPKSGHDTVSWYQQALGQGPQFIFQYYEEEERQRGNFPDRFSGHQFPNYSSELNVNALLLGDSALYLCASSLVQRSDTQYFGPGTRLTVL.

This clone was found once. This chain connects TRBV18 to TRBJ2-7; D unresolved. In germline, CDR1 is KGHSH, CDR2 LQKENI. V lost 2 bases and J 1 base, leaving 3 bases between the germline ends. The CDR3 contains 12 residues. The CDR3 spells CASSPSSYEQYF. The CDR3 nucleotides read TGTGCCAGCTCACCATCTTCCTACGAGCAGTACTTC.

This clone was recorded once. The V and J genes are TRBV7-2 and TRBJ1-1, with D perhaps TRBD1 (5 bases). V shed 1 base and J shed 2 bases, with 11 bases lying between them. The CDR3 has 15 amino acids. The V gene's germline CDR1 is SGHTA and CDR2 FQGNSA. The DNA of the CDR3 is TGTGCCAGCAGCTTAGTTCGACAGCCTAACACTGAAGCTTTCTTT. This codes for CASSLVRQPNTEAFF.

This rearrangement joins TRBV3-1 (or the pseudogene TRBV3-2) to TRBJ2-3; unclear D gene. V shed 4 bases and J shed 2 bases, with 10 bases lying between them. Per the germline V gene, CDR1 is LGHDT and CDR2 is YNNKEL (reference sequence). The CDR3 is 14 amino acids. This CDR3 is CASSPRYLTDTQYF. CDR3 DNA: TGTGCCAGCAGCCCCCGGTACCTCACAGATACGCAGTATTTT.

The chain combines TRBV4-2 with TRBJ1-2; TRBD1 might be the D (6 bases). Looked up from germline, CDR1 is LGHNA and CDR2 is YNFKEQ. The CDR3 runs 15 residues. Trimming stripped 0 bases from V and 7 bases from J, with 15 bases between. This chain's CDR3 is CASSQDVAGASGYTF. The CDR3 DNA reads as TGTGCCAGCAGCCAAGATGTGGCGGGGGCTAGTGGCTACACCTTC.